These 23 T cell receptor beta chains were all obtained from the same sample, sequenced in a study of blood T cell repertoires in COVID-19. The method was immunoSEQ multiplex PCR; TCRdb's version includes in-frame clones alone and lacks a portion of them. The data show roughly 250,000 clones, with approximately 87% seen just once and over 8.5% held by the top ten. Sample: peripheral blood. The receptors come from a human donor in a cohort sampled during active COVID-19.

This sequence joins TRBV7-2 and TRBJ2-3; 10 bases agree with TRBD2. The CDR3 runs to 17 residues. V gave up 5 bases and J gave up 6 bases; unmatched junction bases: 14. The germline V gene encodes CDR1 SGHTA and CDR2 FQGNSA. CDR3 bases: TGTGCCAGCAGCCTTGGGATAGCGGGAGGCTTTTTGGATACGCAGTATTTT. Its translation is CASSLGIAGGFLDTQYF.

The CDR3 DNA is TGCGCCAGCAGTAAGACTAGCGGGAACAATGAGCAGTTCTTC. This codes for CASSKTSGNNEQFF. This chain uses TRBV5-1 with TRBJ2-1; 11 bases are shared with TRBD2. With 5 bases clipped from V and 5 bases from J, the junction kept 3 bases outside the gene matches. There are 14 residues in the CDR3. Germline values: CDR1 SGHRS, CDR2 YFSETQ.

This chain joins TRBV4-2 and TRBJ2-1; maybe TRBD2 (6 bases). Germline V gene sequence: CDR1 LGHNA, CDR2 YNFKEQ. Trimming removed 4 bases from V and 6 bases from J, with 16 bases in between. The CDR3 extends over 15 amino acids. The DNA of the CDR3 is TGTGCCAGCAGCCCTCCTGAGCGGGCCGTCAATGAGCAGTTCTTC. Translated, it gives CASSPPERAVNEQFF.

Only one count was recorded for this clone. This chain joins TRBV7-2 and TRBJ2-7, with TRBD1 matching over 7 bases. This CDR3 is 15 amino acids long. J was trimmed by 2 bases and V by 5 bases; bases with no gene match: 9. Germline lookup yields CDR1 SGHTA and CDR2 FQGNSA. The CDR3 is CASSLGDRVTYEQYF. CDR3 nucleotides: TGTGCCAGCAGCCTAGGAGACAGGGTCACCTACGAGCAGTACTTC.

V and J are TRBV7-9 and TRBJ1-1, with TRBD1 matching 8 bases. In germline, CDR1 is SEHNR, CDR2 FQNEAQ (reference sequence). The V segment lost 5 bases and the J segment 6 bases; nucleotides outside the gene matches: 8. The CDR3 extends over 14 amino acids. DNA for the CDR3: TGTGCCAGCAGCACAAACAGGGGGAGGGCTGAAGCTTTCTTT. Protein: CASSTNRGRAEAFF.

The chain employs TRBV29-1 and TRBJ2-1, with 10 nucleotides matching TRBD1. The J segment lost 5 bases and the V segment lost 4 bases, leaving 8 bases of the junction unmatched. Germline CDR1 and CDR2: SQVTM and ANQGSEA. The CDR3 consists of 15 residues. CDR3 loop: CSVAWGQGFNNEQFF. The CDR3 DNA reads TGCAGCGTTGCTTGGGGACAGGGGTTCAACAATGAGCAGTTCTTC.

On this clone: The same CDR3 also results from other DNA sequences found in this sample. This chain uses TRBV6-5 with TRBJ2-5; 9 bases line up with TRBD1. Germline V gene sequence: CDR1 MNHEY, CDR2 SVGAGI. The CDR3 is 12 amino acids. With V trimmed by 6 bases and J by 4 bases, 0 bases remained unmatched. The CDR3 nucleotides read TGTGCCAGCAGGGACAGGGGAGAGACCCAGTACTTC. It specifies CASRDRGETQYF.

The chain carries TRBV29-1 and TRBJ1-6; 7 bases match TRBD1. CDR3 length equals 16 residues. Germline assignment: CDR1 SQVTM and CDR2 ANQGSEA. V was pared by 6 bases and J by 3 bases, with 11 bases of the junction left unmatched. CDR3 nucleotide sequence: TGCAGCGTAAAAGCGACAGGGATCGACTATAATTCACCCCTCCACTTT. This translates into CSVKATGIDYNSPLHF. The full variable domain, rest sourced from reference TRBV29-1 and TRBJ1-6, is SAVISQKPSRDICQRGTSLTIQCQVDSQVTMMFWYRQQPGQSLTLIATANQGSEATYESGFVIDKFPISRPNLTFSTLTVSNMSPEDSSIYLCSVKATGIDYNSPLHFGNGTRLTVT.

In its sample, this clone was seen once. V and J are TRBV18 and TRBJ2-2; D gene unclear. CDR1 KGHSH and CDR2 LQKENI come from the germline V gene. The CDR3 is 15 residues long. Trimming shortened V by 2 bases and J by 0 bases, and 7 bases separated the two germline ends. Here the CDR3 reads CASSPFIANTGELFF. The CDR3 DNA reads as TGTGCCAGCTCACCATTTATCGCGAACACCGGGGAGCTGTTTTTT.

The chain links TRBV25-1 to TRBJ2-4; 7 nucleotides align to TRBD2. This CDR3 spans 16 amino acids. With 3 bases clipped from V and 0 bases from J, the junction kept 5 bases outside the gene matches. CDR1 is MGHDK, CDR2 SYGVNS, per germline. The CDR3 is CASSDPSGLAKNIQYF. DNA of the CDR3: TGTGCCAGCAGTGACCCTAGCGGCCTAGCCAAAAACATTCAGTACTTC.

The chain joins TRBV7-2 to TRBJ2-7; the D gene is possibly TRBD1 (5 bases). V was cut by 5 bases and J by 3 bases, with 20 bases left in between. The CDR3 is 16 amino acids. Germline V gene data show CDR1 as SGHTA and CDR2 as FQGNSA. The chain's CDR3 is CASSPRFSRGFYEQYF. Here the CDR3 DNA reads TGTGCCAGCAGCCCCCGTTTCTCAAGGGGATTCTACGAGCAGTACTTC.

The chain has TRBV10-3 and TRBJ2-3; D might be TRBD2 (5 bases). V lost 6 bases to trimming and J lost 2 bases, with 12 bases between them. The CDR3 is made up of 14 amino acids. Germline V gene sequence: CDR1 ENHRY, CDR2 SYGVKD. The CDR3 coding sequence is TGTGCCATCAGCCCCGGACTGGCCACAGATACGCAGTATTTT. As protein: CAISPGLATDTQYF.

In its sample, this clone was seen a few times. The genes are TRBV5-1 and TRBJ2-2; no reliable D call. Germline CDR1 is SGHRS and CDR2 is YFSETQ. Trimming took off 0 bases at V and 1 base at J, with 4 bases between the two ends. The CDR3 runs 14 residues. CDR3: CASSLGVNTGELFF. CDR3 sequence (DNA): TGCGCCAGCAGCTTGGGAGTGAACACCGGGGAGCTGTTTTTT.

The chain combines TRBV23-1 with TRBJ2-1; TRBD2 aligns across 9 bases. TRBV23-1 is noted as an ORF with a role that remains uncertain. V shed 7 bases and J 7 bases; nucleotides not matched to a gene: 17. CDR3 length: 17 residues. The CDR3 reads CASIYRTSDTPGNEQFF. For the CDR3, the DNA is TGCGCCAGCATTTACAGGACTAGCGACACCCCGGGAAATGAGCAGTTCTTC.

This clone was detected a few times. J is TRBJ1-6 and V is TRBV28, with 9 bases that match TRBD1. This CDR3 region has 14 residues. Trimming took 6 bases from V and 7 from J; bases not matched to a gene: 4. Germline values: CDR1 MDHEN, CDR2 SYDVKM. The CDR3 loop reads CASRYGTGNSPLHF. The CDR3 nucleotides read TGTGCCAGCAGATACGGGACAGGGAATTCACCCCTCCACTTT.

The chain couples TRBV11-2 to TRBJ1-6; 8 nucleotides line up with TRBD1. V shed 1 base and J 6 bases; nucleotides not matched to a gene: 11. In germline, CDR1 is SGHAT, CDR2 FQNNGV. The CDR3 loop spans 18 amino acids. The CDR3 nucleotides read TGTGCCAGCAGCTTAGGTGGGGGACAGGTAACGACTAATTCACCCCTCCACTTT. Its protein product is CASSLGGGQVTTNSPLHF.

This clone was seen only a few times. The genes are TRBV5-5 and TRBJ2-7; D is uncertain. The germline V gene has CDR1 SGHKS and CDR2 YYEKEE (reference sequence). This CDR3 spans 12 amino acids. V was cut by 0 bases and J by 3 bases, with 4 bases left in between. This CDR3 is CASSLDHYEQYF. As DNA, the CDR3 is TGTGCCAGCAGCTTGGATCACTACGAGCAGTACTTC.

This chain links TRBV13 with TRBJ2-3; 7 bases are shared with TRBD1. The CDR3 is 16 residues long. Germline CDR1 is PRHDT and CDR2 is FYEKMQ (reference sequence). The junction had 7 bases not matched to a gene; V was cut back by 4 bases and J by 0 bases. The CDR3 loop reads CASSSGQASSTDTQYF. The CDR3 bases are TGTGCCAGCAGCTCAGGACAGGCTTCTAGCACAGATACGCAGTATTTT. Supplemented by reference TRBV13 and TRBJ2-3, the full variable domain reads AAGVIQSPRHLIKEKRETATLKCYPIPRHDTVYWYQQGPGQDPQFLISFYEKMQSDKGSIPDRFSAQQFSDYHSELNMSSLELGDSALYFCASSSGQASSTDTQYFGPGTRLTVL.

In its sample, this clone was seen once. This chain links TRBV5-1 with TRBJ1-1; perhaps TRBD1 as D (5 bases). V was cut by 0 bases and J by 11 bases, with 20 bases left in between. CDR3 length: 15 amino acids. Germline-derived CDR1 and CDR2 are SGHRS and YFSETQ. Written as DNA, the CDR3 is TGCGCCAGCAGCTTGGAGGCAGGGATCAGGTCGGCGGCTTTCTTT. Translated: CASSLEAGIRSAAFF.

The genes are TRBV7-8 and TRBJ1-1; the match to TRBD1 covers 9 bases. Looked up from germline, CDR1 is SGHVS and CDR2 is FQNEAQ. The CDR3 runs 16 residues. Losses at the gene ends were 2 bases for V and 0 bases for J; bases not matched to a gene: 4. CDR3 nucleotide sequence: TGTGCCAGCAGCTTACGGACAGGGGCGATGAACACTGAAGCTTTCTTT. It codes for CASSLRTGAMNTEAFF.

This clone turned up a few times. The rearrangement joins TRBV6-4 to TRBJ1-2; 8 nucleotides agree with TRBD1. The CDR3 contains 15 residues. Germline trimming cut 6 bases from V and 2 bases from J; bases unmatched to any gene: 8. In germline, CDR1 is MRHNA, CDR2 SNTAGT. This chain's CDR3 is CASRPNGQGNYGYTF. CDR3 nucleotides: TGTGCCAGCAGGCCTAATGGACAGGGCAACTATGGCTACACCTTC.

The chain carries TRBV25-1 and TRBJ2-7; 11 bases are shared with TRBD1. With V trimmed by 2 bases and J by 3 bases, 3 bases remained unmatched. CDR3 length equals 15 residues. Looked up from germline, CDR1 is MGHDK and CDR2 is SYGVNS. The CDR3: CASSEPGTGGYEQYF. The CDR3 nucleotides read TGTGCCAGCAGTGAACCTGGGACAGGGGGCTACGAGCAGTACTTC.

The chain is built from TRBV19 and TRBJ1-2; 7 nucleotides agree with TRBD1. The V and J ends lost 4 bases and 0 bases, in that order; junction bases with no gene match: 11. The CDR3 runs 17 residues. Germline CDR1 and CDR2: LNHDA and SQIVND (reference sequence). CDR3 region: CASSSLGTDETNYGYTF. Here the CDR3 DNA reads TGTGCCAGTAGTAGTCTGGGGACAGACGAAACTAACTATGGCTACACCTTC.